A single sample gave rise to the 32 T cell receptor beta chains below, sequenced in a study of T-cell memory formation after mild COVID-19. TCRdb processed the 5' RACE reads anew with MiXCR; each CDR3 protein has one entry. There are 200,000 to 250,000 distinct CDR3 sequences in the sample; approximately 30% occur only once, and about an eighth lies in the top ten. The sample was PBMCs or a T cell subset sorted from them (not recorded which). These receptors originate from an adult woman who had mild COVID-19 (a few samples of this study predate the infection). Cell type and time point are not known.

The table lists this clonotype with a few counts. The CDR3 nucleotides are TGTGCCACCAGCGTTGGACTAGCGATCACCTACAATGAGCAGTTCTTC. Protein sequence: CATSVGLAITYNEQFF. The chain carries TRBV15 and TRBJ2-1; 9 bases align to TRBD2. The V gene end was trimmed by 5 bases and the J gene end by 2 bases; junction bases not matched to a gene: 7. Per the germline V gene, CDR1 is LNHNV and CDR2 is YYDKDF (reference sequence). The CDR3 runs to 16 residues.

A few counts support this clonotype. The chain is built from TRBV10-3 and TRBJ2-7; D possibly corresponds to TRBD2 (6 bases). The V end lost 3 bases, the J end lost 3 bases, and 15 bases lay between the germline ends. Germline CDR1 reads ENHRY; CDR2 reads SYGVKD. This CDR3 is 15 amino acids long. Here the CDR3 DNA reads TGTGCCATCAGTGACCCGGGACTTCCTAACTACGAGCAGTACTTC. Its translation: CAISDPGLPNYEQYF.

This clonotype was seen more than once but under ten times. The chain is built from TRBV3-1 and TRBJ2-1; 8 bases line up with TRBD2. This CDR3 contains 15 residues. Per germline, CDR1 LGHDT and CDR2 YNNKEL (reference sequence). V dropped 5 bases and J dropped 4; count of bases not matched to a gene: 7. This CDR3 is CASSSREGLYNEQFF. DNA of the CDR3: TGTGCCAGCAGCTCACGGGAGGGCCTTTACAATGAGCAGTTCTTC.

This clonotype was observed a few times. V and J are TRBV20-1 and TRBJ2-7; 7 bases align to TRBD2. The CDR3 consists of 15 residues. The trim removed 1 base at V and 6 bases at J, leaving 12 bases unmatched. Germline lookup yields CDR1 DFQATT and CDR2 SNEGSKA (reference sequence). CDR3 in DNA: TGCAGTGCTAGAGGGGGCGGGAGTTCCTTTTTCGAGCAGTACTTC. Its protein product is CSARGGGSSFFEQYF.

This sequence joins TRBV4-3 and TRBJ2-7, with 7 positions matching TRBD2. Trimming at V came to 0 bases and at J to 4 bases, leaving 6 bases not matched to a gene. The length of the CDR3 is 15 residues. Germline-derived CDR1 and CDR2 are LGHNA and YSLEER. The CDR3 DNA sequence: TGCGCCAGCAGCCAAGAACCGACTAGCCGGTACGAGCAGTACTTC. Translation gives CASSQEPTSRYEQYF.

V and J are TRBV7-9 and TRBJ2-5, with 7 bases aligning to TRBD2. Per germline, CDR1 SEHNR and CDR2 FQNEAQ (reference sequence). V dropped 6 bases and J dropped 5; count of bases not matched to a gene: 6. CDR3 length: 13 residues. The CDR3 DNA reads as TGTGCCAGCAGGAGCGGGATCAGGGAGACCCAGTACTTC. This translates into CASRSGIRETQYF.

The table lists this clonotype with a few counts. The V and J genes are TRBV7-8 and TRBJ2-1; 10 bases line up with TRBD2. V was pared by 1 base and J by 6 bases, with 6 bases of the junction left unmatched. Per germline, CDR1 SGHVS and CDR2 FQNEAQ. The CDR3 consists of 16 residues. For the CDR3, the DNA is TGTGCCAGCAGCTTAGAGGCTAGCGGGGGATTCAATGAGCAGTTCTTC. Its protein product is CASSLEASGGFNEQFF.

This chain joins TRBV5-5 and TRBJ2-7, with no clear D. V dropped 3 bases and J dropped 2 bases, with 9 bases sitting between them. Germline-derived CDR1 and CDR2 are SGHKS and YYEKEE (reference sequence). This CDR3 comprises 13 residues. CDR3 sequence (DNA): TGTGCCAGCAGCTCGACGGTAACCTACGAGCAGTACTTC. Its translation: CASSSTVTYEQYF.

This clonotype came up a few times. The chain recombines TRBV5-1 with TRBJ2-7; a possible D gene is TRBD2 (6 bases). V gave up 1 base and J gave up 2 bases, with 13 bases separating them. Per germline, CDR1 SGHRS and CDR2 YFSETQ. The CDR3 spans 15 residues. The DNA of the CDR3 is TGCGCCAGCAGCTTGATAGAGCGGGCCACCTACGAGCAGTACTTC. Translation gives CASSLIERATYEQYF.

The chain employs TRBV20-1 and TRBJ2-5; 10 bases fit TRBD2. The CDR3 extends over 15 amino acids. Germline V lookup: CDR1 DFQATT, CDR2 SNEGSKA (reference sequence). With 6 bases clipped from V and 2 bases from J, the junction kept 9 bases outside the gene matches. Here the CDR3 reads CSAHGLAELQETQYF. CDR3 bases: TGCAGTGCCCACGGACTAGCGGAATTGCAAGAGACCCAGTACTTC.

V is TRBV7-8 and J is TRBJ1-4, with D perhaps TRBD1 (6 bases). Germline V gene sequence: CDR1 SGHVS, CDR2 FQNEAQ. The CDR3 is 16 residues long. The ends were cut back, 1 base at V and 4 bases at J, with 13 bases in the middle. This CDR3 is CASSLVPPDSNEKLFF. CDR3 nucleotide sequence: TGTGCCAGCAGCTTAGTTCCTCCGGACAGTAATGAAAAACTGTTTTTT.

This clonotype showed up just a few times. The rearrangement uses TRBV6-5 and TRBJ2-5, with D unclear. The CDR3 is 12 amino acids. The germline CDR1 and CDR2 sequences are MNHEY and SVGAGI. V lost 7 bases, J lost 0 bases, and 6 bases lay in between. The CDR3 nucleotides are TGTGCCAGCAAGCACAACCAAGAGACCCAGTACTTC. It encodes CASKHNQETQYF.

CDR3 in amino acids: CASSRGEAGEAFF. DNA for the CDR3: TGCGCCAGCAGCCGAGGGGAGGCAGGGGAAGCTTTCTTT. This sequence joins TRBV5-1 and TRBJ1-1; possible D gene TRBD1, 5 bases. Germline CDR1 is SGHRS and CDR2 is YFSETQ. The CDR3 runs 13 residues. Trimming left V 4 bases short and J 8 bases short, with 15 bases between.

This clonotype was counted only a few times. The V and J genes are TRBV7-9 and TRBJ2-7; 9 nucleotides agree with TRBD1. CDR1 is SEHNR, CDR2 FQNEAQ, per germline (reference sequence). There are 15 residues in the CDR3. V trimming: 0 bases; J trimming: 3 bases; junction bases outside the gene matches: 3. The CDR3 sequence is CASSLALGQGYEQYF. The CDR3 region has the DNA TGTGCCAGCAGCTTAGCCCTGGGACAGGGCTACGAGCAGTACTTC.

The V gene is TRBV7-2, the J gene TRBJ2-5, with unresolved D. CDR1 and CDR2 from the germline V gene are SGHTA and FQGNSA. The V gene lost 11 bases and the J gene lost 5 bases, with 15 bases spanning the gap. This CDR3 is 12 amino acids long. In DNA, the CDR3 is TGTGCCGAGAGCCCAGAGGTGGAGACCCAGTACTTC. Translating it yields CAESPEVETQYF.

The rearrangement joins TRBV4-2 to TRBJ1-1; 7 positions agree with TRBD1. The germline gives CDR1 LGHNA, CDR2 YNFKEQ. The CDR3 has 14 amino acids. The J segment lost 0 bases and the V segment lost 5 bases, leaving 3 bases of the junction unmatched. CDR3 protein: CASSTQGLNTEAFF. CDR3 DNA: TGTGCCAGCAGCACACAGGGGCTGAACACTGAAGCTTTCTTT.

The J gene is TRBJ2-3, the V gene TRBV12-3 or TRBV12-4, with 15 positions matching TRBD2. This CDR3 contains 18 residues. Losses at the gene ends were 2 bases for V and 0 bases for J; bases not matched to a gene: 3. The CDR3 is CASSLSGLAGGSTDTQYF. The CDR3 bases are TGTGCCAGCAGTTTATCCGGACTAGCGGGGGGGAGCACAGATACGCAGTATTTT.

This clonotype turned up a few times. This chain joins TRBV3-1 and TRBJ1-4, with D unresolved. This CDR3 spans 15 amino acids. CDR1 is LGHDT and CDR2 is YNNKEL in the germline V gene (reference sequence). V was clipped by 4 bases and J by 0 bases, with 9 bases between them. DNA for the CDR3: TGTGCCAGCAGCCTTCACGGGTCAACTAATGAAAAACTGTTTTTT. It is translated as CASSLHGSTNEKLFF.

The V and J genes are TRBV29-1 and TRBJ1-1; TRBD1 aligns across 7 bases. Germline V gives CDR1 SQVTM, CDR2 ANQGSEA. V trimming: 1 base; J trimming: 1 base; junction bases outside the gene matches: 3. This CDR3 has 14 amino acids. CDR3 protein: CSVEVQGGNTEAFF. The CDR3 coding sequence is TGCAGCGTTGAAGTCCAGGGGGGGAACACTGAAGCTTTCTTT.

The gene calls are TRBV28 and TRBJ1-2; 8 bases line up with TRBD1. CDR1 and CDR2 (germline): MDHEN, SYDVKM. The CDR3 loop spans 18 amino acids. V shed 6 bases and J 4 bases; nucleotides not matched to a gene: 19. CDR3 in amino acids: CASSLTRDRFQSSYGYTF. The CDR3, as DNA: TGTGCCAGCAGCCTAACCCGGGACAGGTTCCAATCAAGCTATGGCTACACCTTC.

The rearrangement uses TRBV20-1 and TRBJ2-3; TRBD1 aligns across 7 bases. Looked up from germline, CDR1 is DFQATT and CDR2 is SNEGSKA (reference sequence). J was trimmed by 2 bases and V by 0 bases; bases with no gene match: 8. This CDR3 spans 16 amino acids. The CDR3 reads CSARDALGTDTDTQYF. Here the CDR3 DNA reads TGCAGTGCTAGAGACGCCCTCGGGACAGACACAGATACGCAGTATTTT.

This clonotype was recorded a few times. The J gene is TRBJ2-3, the V gene TRBV7-8; D might be TRBD1 or TRBD2, each matching 5 bases. The CDR3 contains 13 residues. Trimming pared 3 bases from V and 3 bases from J, leaving 7 bases between. The germline CDR1 and CDR2 sequences are SGHVS and FQNEAQ. DNA of the CDR3: TGTGCCAGCAGCTTCTGGGGGACAGATACGCAGTATTTT. Residues: CASSFWGTDTQYF.

The V call is TRBV7-6, the J call TRBJ2-1, with D perhaps matching TRBD1 (6 bases). CDR1 and CDR2 from the germline V gene are SGHVS and FNYEAQ. Trimming left V 2 bases short and J 9 bases short, with 11 bases between. This CDR3 has 13 amino acids. CDR3 protein: CASSLMDSGEQFF. CDR3 in DNA: TGTGCCAGCAGCTTAATGGACAGTGGTGAGCAGTTCTTC.

A few counts support this clonotype. CDR3 protein: CASSTPLGYGYTF. CDR3 DNA: TGTGCCAGCAGCACCCCCCTGGGATATGGCTACACCTTC. V is TRBV21-1 and J is TRBJ1-2; the DNA was not used to check the table's D call, TRBD1. TRBV21-1 constitutes a pseudogene. The CDR3 consists of 13 residues.

The genes are TRBV14 and TRBJ2-4; possibly TRBD1 or TRBD2 for D (5 bases each). V gave up 2 bases and J gave up 3 bases, with 17 bases separating them. The CDR3 loop spans 17 amino acids. Germline loops: CDR1 SGHDN, CDR2 FVKESK. The CDR3 sequence is CASSQHRGSRGKNIQYF. In nucleotides, the CDR3 is TGTGCCAGCAGCCAACACCGGGGCTCGCGTGGCAAAAACATTCAGTACTTC.

In this sample, this clonotype turned up once. The chain is built from TRBV6-2 or TRBV6-3 and TRBJ2-1, with TRBD2 as a possible D gene (6 bases). The CDR3 is 14 residues long. Germline V CDR1 and CDR2: MNHEY, SVGEGT. V dropped 6 bases and J dropped 9 bases, with 18 bases sitting between them. The CDR3 bases are TGTGCCAGCAGCTTCCCGGGACTTCACTTTGAGCAGTTCTTC. The encoded protein is CASSFPGLHFEQFF.

J is TRBJ1-1 and V is TRBV6-6, with D unclear. CDR1 is MNHNY and CDR2 is SVGAGI in the germline V gene (reference sequence). The V gene lost 5 bases and the J gene lost 4 bases, with 11 bases spanning the gap. CDR3 length equals 13 residues. The CDR3 loop is CASSRGELTEAFF. In nucleotides, the CDR3 is TGTGCCAGCAGTCGCGGGGAACTCACTGAAGCTTTCTTT.

This chain links TRBV20-1 with TRBJ2-3, with 11 nucleotides matching TRBD2. This CDR3 region has 16 residues. Germline CDR1 is DFQATT and CDR2 is SNEGSKA (reference sequence). With V trimmed by 2 bases and J by 1 base, 5 bases remained unmatched. The chain's CDR3 is CSARPGLAVRTDTQYF. In nucleotides, the CDR3 is TGCAGTGCTAGACCGGGACTAGCGGTCCGCACAGATACGCAGTATTTT.

This clonotype was seen more than once but under ten times. The CDR3 DNA is TGTGCCAGCAGCCGCCGGACTAGCGGAGATACGCAGTATTTT. Its protein is CASSRRTSGDTQYF. The rearrangement uses TRBV27 and TRBJ2-3; 10 positions agree with TRBD2. The CDR3 has 14 residues. From germline, CDR1 is MNHEY and CDR2 SMNVEV (reference sequence). V shed 6 bases, J shed 5 bases, and the junction held 5 bases outside the gene matches.

The V gene is TRBV10-3, the J gene TRBJ2-5; TRBD1 aligns across 7 bases. This CDR3 has 15 amino acids. V was pared by 4 bases and J by 2 bases, with 7 bases of the junction left unmatched. Germline V CDR1 and CDR2: ENHRY, SYGVKD. CDR3 sequence (DNA): TGTGCCATCAGTGGGGGTACAGGGGTGCAAGAGACCCAGTACTTC. Amino acid sequence: CAISGGTGVQETQYF.

This clonotype has more than one count but fewer than ten. The chain links TRBV29-1 to TRBJ2-2, with 8 positions matching TRBD1. With 5 bases clipped from V and 4 bases from J, the junction kept 3 bases outside the gene matches. The CDR3 is 13 amino acids. From germline, CDR1 is SQVTM and CDR2 ANQGSEA. The CDR3 region has the DNA TGCAGCGTTCGGACAGGGATCACCGGGGAGCTGTTTTTT. The encoded protein is CSVRTGITGELFF.

This clonotype was observed many times. The rearrangement joins TRBV9 to TRBJ1-2; TRBD1 is a possible D gene (5 bases). Germline assignment: CDR1 SGDLS and CDR2 YYNGEE. This CDR3 region has 15 residues. V was pared by 4 bases and J by 4 bases, with 17 bases between. The CDR3 DNA follows: TGTGCCAGCAGCCCCGACAGCGCCTCCCTCTATGGCTACACCTTC. Its translation is CASSPDSASLYGYTF. Full variable domain (remainder filled in from reference TRBV9 and TRBJ1-2): DSGVTQTPKHLITATGQRVTLRCSPRSGDLSVYWYQQSLDQGLQFLIQYYNGEERAKGNILERFSAQQFPDLHSELNLSSLELGDSALYFCASSPDSASLYGYTFGSGTRLTVV.